This is a list of T cell receptor beta chains from one sample in a study of T cell responses to AZD1222 COVID-19 vaccine. The table came from immunoSEQ multiplex PCR; TCRdb's copy has only in-frame clones and leaves some out. The sample contains around 120,000 clones, around 87% of which appear only once. The source material was peripheral blood, sampled on day 0 of AZD1222 vaccination. These receptor sequences come from an adult in good health. Each CDR3 is given with its conserved first and last residue. Fields, in order: J gene, V gene, clone size, D gene, CDR3 protein, CDR3 DNA. A D gene is named only where the DNA matches it firmly. Some rows have no size entry. The others give once, few or many, or a class for an expanded clone.

j_call: TRBJ2-2
v_call: TRBV5-4
clone_size: -
d_call: TRBD2
cdr3_aa: CATTLAGGALQRELFF
cdr3_nt: TGTGCCACCACCCTCGCGGGGGGGGCGTTGCAGCGGGAGCTGTTTTTT

j_call: TRBJ1-1
v_call: TRBV5-1
clone_size: -
d_call: -
cdr3_aa: CASSLDPTGMNTEAFF
cdr3_nt: TGCGCCAGCAGCTTGGATCCCACAGGGATGAACACTGAAGCTTTCTTT

j_call: TRBJ2-2
v_call: TRBV18
clone_size: -
d_call: -
cdr3_aa: CASSPMAGELFF
cdr3_nt: TGTGCCAGCTCACCAATGGCCGGGGAGCTGTTTTTT

j_call: TRBJ2-1
v_call: TRBV7-9
clone_size: -
d_call: TRBD1
cdr3_aa: CASSSGGRTFF
cdr3_nt: TGTGCCAGCAGCTCAGGGGGCCGAACCTTCTTC

j_call: TRBJ1-2
v_call: TRBV28
clone_size: few
d_call: -
cdr3_aa: CASSEVVSNYGYTF
cdr3_nt: TGTGCCAGCAGTGAAGTAGTTTCTAACTATGGCTACACCTTC

j_call: TRBJ1-5
v_call: TRBV5-8
clone_size: -
d_call: TRBD1
cdr3_aa: CASSTGTVGNQPQHF
cdr3_nt: TGTGCCAGCAGCACTGGGACAGTGGGCAATCAGCCCCAGCATTTT

j_call: TRBJ1-5
v_call: TRBV25-1
clone_size: -
d_call: -
cdr3_aa: CASSESGRGLDQPQHF
cdr3_nt: TGTGCCAGCAGTGAATCGGGCAGGGGTTTGGATCAGCCCCAGCATTTT

j_call: TRBJ1-2
v_call: TRBV7-5
clone_size: -
d_call: -
cdr3_aa: CARSSGTGNGYTF
cdr3_nt: TGTGCCAGAAGCTCCGGGACAGGGAATGGCTACACCTTC

j_call: TRBJ1-2
v_call: TRBV18
clone_size: -
d_call: -
cdr3_aa: CASSSMAGGYTF
cdr3_nt: TGTGCCAGCTCATCAATGGCGGGTGGCTACACCTTC

j_call: TRBJ1-3
v_call: TRBV5-1
clone_size: -
d_call: -
cdr3_aa: CASSLAPGDSGNTIYF
cdr3_nt: TGCGCCAGCAGCTTGGCCCCGGGGGATAGCGGAAACACCATATATTTT

j_call: TRBJ1-1
v_call: TRBV5-1
clone_size: -
d_call: -
cdr3_aa: CASSWPIAQGPNTEAFF
cdr3_nt: TGCGCCAGCAGCTGGCCCATCGCACAGGGCCCGAACACTGAAGCTTTCTTT

j_call: TRBJ1-1
v_call: TRBV7-9
clone_size: -
d_call: -
cdr3_aa: CASSQGIEAFF
cdr3_nt: TGTGCCAGCAGCCAAGGGATAGAAGCTTTCTTT

j_call: TRBJ1-2
v_call: TRBV6-5
clone_size: -
d_call: -
cdr3_aa: CAGTGGRIEPYGYTF
cdr3_nt: TGTGCCGGTACGGGGGGGCGGATCGAACCCTATGGCTACACCTTC

j_call: TRBJ2-7
v_call: TRBV5-6
clone_size: -
d_call: -
cdr3_aa: CASSLGTGRFYEQYF
cdr3_nt: TGTGCCAGCAGCTTGGGGACCGGCAGGTTCTACGAGCAGTACTTC

j_call: TRBJ1-2
v_call: TRBV7-8
clone_size: -
d_call: -
cdr3_aa: CASSRMGVREGYTF
cdr3_nt: TGTGCCAGCAGTCGCATGGGGGTCAGGGAGGGCTACACCTTC

j_call: TRBJ1-1
v_call: TRBV6-5
clone_size: -
d_call: -
cdr3_aa: CASSYRQFNTEAFF
cdr3_nt: TGTGCCAGCAGTTACCGACAGTTTAACACTGAAGCTTTCTTT

j_call: TRBJ1-4
v_call: TRBV21-1
clone_size: -
d_call: -
cdr3_aa: CASSYADNEKLFF
cdr3_nt: TGTGCCAGCAGCTATGCAGATAATGAAAAACTGTTTTTT

j_call: TRBJ2-4
v_call: TRBV18
clone_size: -
d_call: -
cdr3_aa: CASSPGGYKNIQYF
cdr3_nt: TGTGCCAGCTCACCAGGGGGGTACAAAAACATTCAGTACTTC

j_call: TRBJ1-3
v_call: TRBV19
clone_size: once
d_call: TRBD1
cdr3_aa: CASSDQTGLRGNTIYF
cdr3_nt: TGTGCCAGTAGTGATCAGACAGGGTTACGAGGAAACACCATATATTTT

j_call: TRBJ2-3
v_call: TRBV12-3/TRBV12-4
clone_size: -
d_call: -
cdr3_aa: CASSGGYTQYF
cdr3_nt: TGTGCCAGCAGTGGGGGTTATACGCAGTATTTT

j_call: TRBJ2-1
v_call: TRBV20-1
clone_size: -
d_call: TRBD2
cdr3_aa: CSARTSLEQFF
cdr3_nt: TGCAGTGCTAGGACTAGCCTTGAGCAGTTCTTC

j_call: TRBJ1-2
v_call: TRBV6-5
clone_size: -
d_call: -
cdr3_aa: CASSYSEGAAGYTF
cdr3_nt: TGTGCCAGCAGTTACTCGGAAGGGGCGGCTGGCTACACCTTC

j_call: TRBJ1-2
v_call: TRBV7-2
clone_size: -
d_call: -
cdr3_aa: CASSLGGTRGYTF
cdr3_nt: TGTGCCAGCAGCTTAGGAGGTACGAGGGGCTACACCTTC

j_call: TRBJ2-6
v_call: TRBV7-3
clone_size: -
d_call: -
cdr3_aa: CASSPPGGANVLTF
cdr3_nt: TGTGCCAGCAGCCCCCCGGGTGGGGCCAACGTCCTGACTTTC

j_call: TRBJ1-2
v_call: TRBV27
clone_size: -
d_call: -
cdr3_aa: CASTPGPTNYGYTF
cdr3_nt: TGTGCCAGCACCCCCGGGCCCACTAACTATGGCTACACCTTC

j_call: TRBJ1-1
v_call: TRBV5-1
clone_size: -
d_call: -
cdr3_aa: CASSARAASWAFF
cdr3_nt: TGCGCCAGCAGCGCCCGGGCCGCTTCGTGGGCTTTCTTT

j_call: TRBJ2-5
v_call: TRBV9
clone_size: -
d_call: -
cdr3_aa: CASSVGQFQETQYF
cdr3_nt: TGTGCCAGCAGCGTAGGCCAGTTCCAAGAGACCCAGTACTTC

j_call: TRBJ1-6
v_call: TRBV18
clone_size: -
d_call: -
cdr3_aa: CASSQLGASSYNSPLHF
cdr3_nt: TGTGCCAGCTCCCAACTAGGAGCAAGCTCCTATAATTCACCCCTCCACTTT

j_call: TRBJ1-2
v_call: TRBV7-9
clone_size: -
d_call: -
cdr3_aa: CASSLGKIGQANYGYTF
cdr3_nt: TGTGCCAGCAGCTTAGGGAAAATCGGGCAGGCCAACTATGGCTACACCTTC

j_call: TRBJ1-4
v_call: TRBV7-8
clone_size: few
d_call: -
cdr3_aa: CASSLGLRTRDEKLFF
cdr3_nt: TGTGCCAGCAGCTTAGGGCTCCGGACCCGGGACGAAAAACTGTTTTTT

j_call: TRBJ1-5
v_call: TRBV2
clone_size: -
d_call: -
cdr3_aa: CASSLGKAGRNQPQHF
cdr3_nt: TGTGCCAGCAGTTTGGGTAAGGCCGGAAGGAATCAGCCCCAGCATTTT

j_call: TRBJ1-1
v_call: TRBV6-5
clone_size: -
d_call: -
cdr3_aa: CASSYQPETEAFF
cdr3_nt: TGTGCCAGCAGTTACCAACCGGAGACTGAAGCTTTCTTT

j_call: TRBJ1-1
v_call: TRBV5-1
clone_size: -
d_call: -
cdr3_aa: CASSRGEGDTEAFF
cdr3_nt: TGCGCCAGCAGCCGGGGCGAGGGGGACACTGAAGCTTTCTTT

j_call: TRBJ1-4
v_call: TRBV6-5
clone_size: -
d_call: -
cdr3_aa: CASSYDRELTNEKLFF
cdr3_nt: TGTGCCAGCAGTTACGACAGAGAACTAACTAATGAAAAACTGTTTTTT

j_call: TRBJ1-1
v_call: TRBV20-1
clone_size: -
d_call: -
cdr3_aa: CSASYLGTKTEAFF
cdr3_nt: TGCAGTGCTAGTTACCTCGGGACAAAAACTGAAGCTTTCTTT

j_call: TRBJ1-5
v_call: TRBV23-1
clone_size: -
d_call: -
cdr3_aa: CASSQFGQQNQPQHF
cdr3_nt: TGCGCCAGCAGTCAATTTGGACAGCAGAATCAGCCCCAGCATTTT

j_call: TRBJ1-4
v_call: TRBV27
clone_size: -
d_call: -
cdr3_aa: CASSLLRGVGATNEKLFF
cdr3_nt: TGTGCCAGCAGTTTATTGAGGGGGGTTGGGGCAACTAATGAAAAACTGTTTTTT

j_call: TRBJ2-5
v_call: TRBV5-4
clone_size: -
d_call: -
cdr3_aa: CASSLEGMLGGQETQYF
cdr3_nt: TGTGCCAGCAGCTTGGAAGGGATGCTGGGGGGCCAAGAGACCCAGTACTTC

j_call: TRBJ1-6
v_call: TRBV7-9
clone_size: -
d_call: -
cdr3_aa: CASSLSGHNSPLHF
cdr3_nt: TGTGCCAGCAGCTTGTCCGGTCATAATTCACCCCTCCACTTT

j_call: TRBJ2-2
v_call: TRBV7-2
clone_size: -
d_call: TRBD2
cdr3_aa: CASTPGGYTGELFF
cdr3_nt: TGTGCCAGCACCCCGGGGGGATACACCGGGGAGCTGTTTTTT

j_call: TRBJ1-5
v_call: TRBV16
clone_size: few
d_call: -
cdr3_aa: CASSQDSSNQPQHF
cdr3_nt: TGTGCCAGCAGCCAAGACTCTAGCAATCAGCCCCAGCATTTT

j_call: TRBJ1-2
v_call: TRBV12-5
clone_size: -
d_call: -
cdr3_aa: CASGLGQAIGYTF
cdr3_nt: TGTGCTAGTGGTTTGGGACAGGCCATCGGCTACACCTTC

j_call: TRBJ2-7
v_call: TRBV6-5
clone_size: once
d_call: -
cdr3_aa: CASSWTGTASYEQYF
cdr3_nt: TGTGCCAGCAGTTGGACCGGGACGGCCTCCTACGAGCAGTACTTC

j_call: TRBJ1-4
v_call: TRBV6-5
clone_size: -
d_call: -
cdr3_aa: CASSSDRWANEKLFF
cdr3_nt: TGTGCCAGCAGCTCGGACAGATGGGCAAATGAAAAACTGTTTTTT

j_call: TRBJ2-1
v_call: TRBV2
clone_size: -
d_call: TRBD2
cdr3_aa: CASRGLAGYNEQFF
cdr3_nt: TGTGCCAGCAGGGGACTAGCGGGATACAATGAGCAGTTCTTC

j_call: TRBJ1-1
v_call: TRBV7-2
clone_size: -
d_call: -
cdr3_aa: CASSSPTGRTEAFF
cdr3_nt: TGTGCCAGCAGCTCACCAACAGGGAGAACTGAAGCTTTCTTT

j_call: TRBJ2-1
v_call: TRBV7-2
clone_size: -
d_call: -
cdr3_aa: CASSSTGSEQFF
cdr3_nt: TGTGCCAGCAGCTCCACGGGGTCTGAGCAGTTCTTC

j_call: TRBJ2-1
v_call: TRBV7-8
clone_size: -
d_call: -
cdr3_aa: CASSSRRGQKDFYNEQFF
cdr3_nt: TGTGCCAGCAGCTCGAGGAGAGGTCAGAAAGATTTCTACAATGAGCAGTTCTTC